Here is one TCR beta chain with its context. Individuals drawn from 24 US areas were about 18 to 90 years old. Participant reports of clinical history set cohort assignment. Resolution of symptoms, clearance, or two negative PCRs was present in recovered Cohort 3 donors. This entry comes from a study of blood T cell repertoires in COVID-19. CDR1 is WNHNN, CDR2 SYGVQD, per germline (reference sequence). V gave up 4 bases and J gave up 10 bases, with 12 bases separating them. CDR3 size: 12 residues. Original processing methods: Amplification with reference gene primers provided the estimates of nucleated cell counts. The table came from immunoSEQ multiplex PCR; TCRdb's copy has only in-frame clones and leaves some out. The V and J calls and clone size come from that table; D and trimming were worked out from the DNA. The data contain approximately 310,000 clones, over 75% of them singletons.

The source material was PBMCs or T cells enriched from blood (not recorded which). V gene TRBV10-1 combines with J gene TRBJ2-3, with a possible D match to TRBD2 (5 bases). The source of this sequence is a man aged 25-45 years who had recovered from COVID-19. CDR3 sequence: CASSVSLEAQYF. The DNA for the CDR3 is TGCGCCAGCAGTGTATCCCTGGAGGCGCAGTATTTT.